Given below is one T cell receptor (beta chain) in context. Its antigen is not identified. The sample originates from a study of shared clonotypes between healthy human individuals. The study drew all its donors from Caucasian adults living in Nashville, Tennessee. The authors' processing: Junction-only immunoSEQ sequences carried no quality scores, so filtering differed. Generated by immunoSEQ multiplex PCR, the TCRdb table keeps only in-frame clones and is missing some. For V, J and clone size, that table is used; D and trimming come from the DNA. The sample yields hundreds of thousands of clones, 70% to 80% seen once. V lost 1 base and J lost 3, with 14 bases in between. The CDR3 is made up of 16 amino acids. From germline, CDR1 is LNHDA and CDR2 SQIVND (reference sequence). Study-wide findings and caveats: Researchers sampled blood only, noting tissue repertoires likely differ.

The receptor comes from a woman aged 40 to 50 in good health. Some clones in this sample may be carry-over from other donors' samples. The chain links TRBV19 to TRBJ2-3; a weak D match, TRBD2 (6 bases). Specimen: PBMCs. The CDR3: CASSIVGTEDTDTQYF. CDR3 coding DNA: TGTGCCAGTAGTATAGTGGGGACTGAAGATACAGATACGCAGTATTTT.